This T cell receptor (beta chain) emerged from a study of blood T cell repertoires in COVID-19 (dated by TCRdb to the early 2020s). At the level of the whole study: Collaborator samples came from the United States, Italy and Spain and covered acute and convalescent phases of COVID-19. The material from the prospective study consisted of cDNA or gDNA derived from T cells, B-cell-depleted T cells, or PBMCs. Deeply sampled blood TCRbeta repertoires from subjects exposed to, actively infected with, or recovered from COVID-19 were included in the dataset. The repertoires were released in a freely available public database intended as a resource for research on the immune response to SARS-CoV-2. The samples were drawn from two sources: the first 160 participants of the ongoing ImmuneRACE study, and 950 to 1,500 subjects contributed by 6 global collaborators. Sample metadata almost always included a de-identified subject ID, COVID-19 status, age in years and sex. Where available, HLA class I and class II types were obtained from metadata supplied by the sample provider rather than from assay-based typing. Broader findings and caveats from the paper: The amount of clinical and demographic metadata varied by source and participant and was provided uncurated.

CDR1 and CDR2 are read off the germline V gene as SGDLS and YYNGEE. Relative to germline, V is missing 1 base and J is missing 1 base, with 7 bases of the junction outside any gene match. Taken from cysteine to phenylalanine, the CDR3 has 19 residues. CDR3 DNA is the only sequence kept; it has 57 bases, read in frame from the first base. Note on this clone: Its antigen is unknown. No base-level quality is on record; no much larger clone is a single base apart.

Whole blood was collected in K2EDTA tubes by collaborating institutions according to the institutions' own protocols. For TCRbeta analysis, collaborator samples were shipped as frozen whole blood, as isolated PBMCs, or as DNA extracted from either sample type. The immunoSEQ Assay, a bias-controlled multiplex PCR, was used to amplify TCRbeta CDR3 regions from genomic DNA. The paper's data handling went like this. Within the assay, amplification of reference gene primers was used to estimate how many nucleated cells each sample contained. Sequence reads were collapsed and filtered to measure the absolute abundance of every unique TCRbeta CDR3 rearrangement. For each sample, productive Simpson clonality was calculated by taking the square root of Simpson's diversity index across productive rearrangements. What TCRdb holds here is the immuneACCESS table cut down to in-frame rearrangements. Part of the clones is not present; checked against another copy, under half of the missing clones reflect an unresolved V gene, and the others are unexplained. The DNA was the basis for D and trimming; V, J and clone size are from that table. Recorded for this sample are around 140,000 clones; about 89% of them occurred a single time. The top ten clonotypes cover around 6.5% of the sample.

This TCR came from a man of 80 years or more with acute or convalescent COVID-19. Material: peripheral blood. The chain joins TRBV9 to TRBJ2-1; 14 bases in between match TRBD2. The DNA sequence follows: TGTGCCAGCAGCGTAAACCCGGGACTAGCGGGAGCTTCCTACAATGAGCAGTTCTTC. Translated, it gives CASSVNPGLAGASYNEQFF.